This T cell receptor (beta chain) is from a study of T cells in Graves' hyperthyroidism and ophthalmopathy. Study-wide points: Clonotypes that were expanded in thyroid above 0.001 mostly appeared in blood too.

Note on this clonotype: Its cognate antigen is unknown.

Using RNA transcripts as the source, TCR beta CDR3 regions were amplified. TCR CDR3 underwent first-round RT-PCR with the HTBI primer set. Each CDR3 protein gets one entry after TCRdb re-called the multiplex PCR reads with MiXCR. The data show fewer than 900,000 distinct CDR3 sequences, around 19% seen once. Germline CDR1 reads GTSNPN; CDR2 reads SVGIG (reference sequence). This CDR3 spans 14 amino acids. Losses at the gene ends were 4 bases for V and 8 bases for J; bases not matched to a gene: 8. Orbital computed tomography, thyroid ultrasound, serum thyroxine and TRAb, and clinical symptoms together informed the diagnoses.

The chain recombines TRBV30 with TRBJ2-4, with 10 bases fitting TRBD1. The sequenced material came from blood. This clonotype originated in a woman in her fifties or sixties with Graves' hyperthyroidism that later progressed to Graves' ophthalmopathy. The DNA for the CDR3 is TGTGCCTGGATTCCCGGGACAGGGGTGGACATTCAGTACTTC. Its translation: CAWIPGTGVDIQYF.